These 9 T cell receptor beta chains were all obtained from the same sample, sequenced in a study of T cell responses to AZD1222 COVID-19 vaccine. Libraries were prepared by immunoSEQ multiplex PCR; TCRdb keeps only in-frame clonotypes and omits some of them. The sample comprises roughly 87,000 clones, approximately 89% of which are singletons, and more than 5% rests with the top ten. Material: peripheral blood, obtained 28 days after the second AZD1222 dose. Receptors originate from an adult who received the AZD1222 COVID-19 vaccine.

The rearrangement uses TRBV5-1 and TRBJ1-1; a weak D match, TRBD1 (5 bases). The CDR3 is 14 amino acids. V dropped 1 base and J dropped 1 base, with 8 bases sitting between them. The V gene's germline CDR1 is SGHRS and CDR2 YFSETQ. The CDR3 reads CASSLMQGNTEAFF. In nucleotides, the CDR3 is TGCGCCAGCAGCTTGATGCAGGGGAACACTGAAGCTTTCTTT.

This chain uses TRBV7-9 with TRBJ2-2, with no clear D. CDR1 and CDR2 from the germline V gene are SEHNR and FQNEAQ (reference sequence). This CDR3 spans 13 amino acids. V was pared by 1 base and J by 6 bases, with 6 bases between. The CDR3 loop reads CASSLVLAGELFF. In DNA, the CDR3 is TGTGCCAGCAGCTTAGTCCTCGCCGGGGAGCTGTTTTTT.

In this sample, this clone turned up once. This rearrangement joins TRBV4-3 to TRBJ1-2, with D unclear. V gave up 2 bases and J gave up 1 base, with 2 bases separating them. The CDR3 has 12 residues. Looked up from germline, CDR1 is LGHNA and CDR2 is YSLEER. The CDR3: CASSQSNYGYTF. The CDR3 bases are TGCGCCAGCAGCCAAAGTAACTATGGCTACACCTTC.

This chain connects TRBV3-1 (or the pseudogene TRBV3-2) to TRBJ1-1; D unresolved. The CDR3 contains 14 residues. Germline values: CDR1 LGHDT, CDR2 YNNKEL (reference sequence). V was shortened by 2 bases and J by 1 base, with 8 bases between the two germline ends. DNA for the CDR3: TGTGCCAGCAGCCAAAGGAGGGCGAACACTGAAGCTTTCTTT. Protein sequence: CASSQRRANTEAFF.

The V and J genes are TRBV30 and TRBJ1-5; a possible D gene is TRBD1 (6 bases). Per germline, CDR1 GTSNPN and CDR2 SVGIG (reference sequence). CDR3 length: 14 amino acids. V gave up 4 bases and J gave up 7 bases, with 17 bases separating them. The CDR3 protein is CAWNPGQGRQPQHF. CDR3 DNA: TGTGCCTGGAACCCGGGGCAGGGGAGGCAGCCCCAGCATTTT.

The chain has TRBV30 and TRBJ1-1, with D perhaps TRBD1 (5 bases). Trimming removed 1 base at V and 3 bases at J, with 18 bases between. There are 16 residues in the CDR3. The germline CDR1 and CDR2 sequences are GTSNPN and SVGIG (reference sequence). The CDR3 reads CAWSETSGRMYTEAFF. CDR3 nucleotide sequence: TGTGCCTGGAGTGAAACGTCAGGGAGGATGTACACTGAAGCTTTCTTT.

The V gene is TRBV7-3, the J gene TRBJ1-1; weak D call: TRBD1 (5 bases). The V and J ends lost 2 bases and 4 bases respectively, with 11 bases between them. The CDR3 runs to 14 residues. Germline V gene sequence: CDR1 SGHTA, CDR2 FQGTGA. The CDR3 coding sequence is TGTGCCAGCAGCTTACTTTCTGGGGGCACTGAAGCTTTCTTT. This translates into CASSLLSGGTEAFF.

V usage is TRBV4-2 and J usage is TRBJ2-5, with D possibly being TRBD1 (5 bases). V lost 1 base, J lost 2 bases, and 11 bases lay in between. The V gene's germline CDR1 is LGHNA and CDR2 YNFKEQ. This CDR3 region has 15 residues. CDR3 nucleotide sequence: TGTGCCAGCAGCCAAGTTGAGACAGCTCAAGAGACCCAGTACTTC. Translated: CASSQVETAQETQYF.

The chain uses TRBV7-2 and TRBJ1-2, with 7 bases fitting TRBD1. The CDR3 is 16 amino acids. V shed 4 bases, J shed 7 bases, and the junction held 15 bases outside the gene matches. The V gene's germline CDR1 is SGHTA and CDR2 FQGNSA. CDR3 loop: CASSSKIDRGLGGYTF. CDR3 DNA sequence: TGTGCCAGCAGCTCCAAGATCGATAGGGGGCTTGGTGGCTACACCTTC.